The 9 T cell receptor beta chains below come from one sample, sequenced in a study of T cells in Graves' hyperthyroidism and ophthalmopathy. The investigators amplified TCR beta CDR3 regions from RNA transcripts. HTBI primers were the set used in a first-round RT-PCR of the TCR CDR3. Using its own MiXCR run on the multiplex PCR reads, TCRdb lists one record per CDR3 protein. The sample has about 580,000 distinct CDR3 sequences; approximately 15% are singletons. Source material: blood. The receptors were sampled from a woman aged 25-40 years with Graves' hyperthyroidism that later progressed to Graves' ophthalmopathy.

The CDR3 bases are TGCGCCAGCAGCCAATCAGGACAGGGGGGCACTGAAGCTTTCTTT. It encodes CASSQSGQGGTEAFF. The chain joins TRBV4-1 to TRBJ1-1; 10 bases line up with TRBD1. V lost 2 bases and J lost 4; bases outside the gene matches: 4. Germline V lookup: CDR1 MGHRA, CDR2 YSYEKL. This CDR3 is 15 amino acids long.

This clonotype was seen a few times. CDR3 sequence (DNA): TGCGCCAGCGGGGAGGGCGGGGATGAAGCTTTCTTT. Translated: CASGEGGDEAFF. The chain joins TRBV5-1 to TRBJ1-1; D remains ambiguous. CDR1 is SGHRS and CDR2 is YFSETQ in the germline V gene. With 7 bases removed from V and 7 bases from J, the gap between germline ends came to 14 bases. The CDR3 runs to 12 residues.

In its sample, this clonotype was seen many times. This chain joins TRBV20-1 and TRBJ2-2; 8 nucleotides match TRBD1. V trimming: 6 bases; J trimming: 7 bases; junction bases outside the gene matches: 10. CDR1 and CDR2 from the germline V gene are DFQATT and SNEGSKA (reference sequence). The CDR3 loop spans 14 amino acids. In DNA, the CDR3 is TGCAGTGCCCCAACCAGGGGGCGCAGCGGGGAGCTGTTTTTT. The encoded protein is CSAPTRGRSGELFF.

This chain connects TRBV6-4 to TRBJ2-1, with D unclear. V was clipped by 5 bases and J by 0 bases, with 11 bases between them. The CDR3 is 15 amino acids. CDR1 and CDR2 from the germline V gene are MRHNA and SNTAGT. The CDR3 protein is CASSPGQSSYNEQFF. Written as DNA, the CDR3 is TGTGCCAGCAGTCCGGGCCAAAGCTCCTACAATGAGCAGTTCTTC.

As to this clonotype: A junction boundary mismatches the germline segment, possibly from a read error. The CDR3 region is CGSTNRGASSYNEQFF. For the CDR3, the DNA is TGTGGCAGCACCAACCGGGGAGCGAGCTCCTACAATGAGCAGTTCTTC. The rearrangement links TRBV27 to TRBJ2-1; TRBD2 is a possible D gene (5 bases). Germline V lookup: CDR1 MNHEY, CDR2 SMNVEV (reference sequence). The CDR3 loop spans 16 amino acids.

With regard to this clonotype: The junction departs from germline at one end; a sequencing error may be responsible. This rearrangement joins TRBV20-1 to TRBJ2-4; 16 positions agree with TRBD2. CDR3 length equals 18 residues. The germline V gene has CDR1 DFQATT and CDR2 SNEGSKA (reference sequence). CDR3 protein: CSARRGLAGGGDKNTQYF. The CDR3 nucleotides read TGCAGTGCTAGGAGGGGACTAGCGGGGGGGGGCGACAAAAACACTCAGTACTTC.

This clonotype was seen at least ten times. The rearrangement joins TRBV27 to TRBJ2-7; no definite D call. CDR1 and CDR2 (germline): MNHEY, SMNVEV (reference sequence). Trimming shortened V by 5 bases and J by 6 bases, and 11 bases separated the two germline ends. The CDR3 length is 12 residues. This CDR3 reads CASSKPTSEQYF. The CDR3 DNA reads TGTGCCAGCAGTAAACCGACAAGCGAGCAGTACTTC.

This clonotype was recorded many times. This rearrangement joins TRBV2 to TRBJ1-2; no clear D. This CDR3 has 14 residues. Trimming stripped 3 bases from V and 6 bases from J, with 14 bases between. The V gene's germline CDR1 is SNHLY and CDR2 FYNNEI. The CDR3 sequence is CASSDYKAWDGYTF. DNA of the CDR3: TGTGCCAGCAGTGACTATAAGGCTTGGGATGGCTACACCTTC.

A few counts support this clonotype. V and J are TRBV27 and TRBJ2-4; TRBD2 is a possible D gene (6 bases). Trimming removed 4 bases at V and 8 bases at J, with 15 bases between. Per germline, CDR1 MNHEY and CDR2 SMNVEV (reference sequence). The CDR3 covers 14 residues. CDR3 nucleotide sequence: TGTGCCAGCAGTTCGGGGGATTCAGTTGACATTCAGTACTTC. Translation gives CASSSGDSVDIQYF.